This section outlines one T cell receptor (beta chain) sequence together with its context. The data originate from a study of blood T cell repertoires in COVID-19. Turning to the study itself: Whether acute or convalescent, the COVID-19 samples came from the United States, Italy and Spain.

V gave up 1 base and J gave up 1 base, with 13 bases separating them. The CDR3 has 16 amino acids. CDR1 is SGHTA and CDR2 is FQGNSA in the germline V gene. Assay used: immunoSEQ multiplex PCR; TCRdb lists only in-frame clones, some missing. Here the sample spans 130,000 to 150,000 clones, approximately 90% being singletons. The sample comprised peripheral blood. J is TRBJ2-5 and V is TRBV7-2; D is unclear. The TCR sequence derives from a woman aged 40 to 50 with acute or convalescent COVID-19. This CDR3 reads CASSLGPGLGQETQYF. In DNA form, the CDR3 reads TGTGCCAGCAGCTTAGGGCCAGGCCTGGGCCAAGAGACCCAGTACTTC.